What follows describes a single TCR beta chain. Its antigen is undetermined. The data are from a study of shared clonotypes between healthy human individuals. Germline V gives CDR1 MGHRA, CDR2 YSYEKL. Trimming shortened V by 1 base and J by 6 bases, and 12 bases separated the two germline ends. The CDR3 is made up of 15 amino acids. Each sorted subset replicate got 200 ng genomic DNA, approximately 27,000 genomes. Profiling relied on immunoSEQ multiplex PCR, and the TCRdb table lists in-frame clones only, not all of them. This repertoire shows around 2,000,000 clones, 90% to 95% found once; its top ten account for 0.1% to 0.15%. Overall study findings and caveats: Sampling covered blood only; tissue repertoires likely differ.

This receptor was identified in a man aged 18 to 29 in good health. The sequenced sample consisted of naive CD4+ T cells sorted from blood. The subset denotes: CD45RA+ positively selected. This rearrangement joins TRBV4-1 to TRBJ2-2; a possible D gene is TRBD2 (5 bases). The CDR3 nucleotides are TGCGCCAGCAGCCAAGGCTCTAAGGGAGCCGGGGAGCTGTTTTTT. Translating gives CASSQGSKGAGELFF.